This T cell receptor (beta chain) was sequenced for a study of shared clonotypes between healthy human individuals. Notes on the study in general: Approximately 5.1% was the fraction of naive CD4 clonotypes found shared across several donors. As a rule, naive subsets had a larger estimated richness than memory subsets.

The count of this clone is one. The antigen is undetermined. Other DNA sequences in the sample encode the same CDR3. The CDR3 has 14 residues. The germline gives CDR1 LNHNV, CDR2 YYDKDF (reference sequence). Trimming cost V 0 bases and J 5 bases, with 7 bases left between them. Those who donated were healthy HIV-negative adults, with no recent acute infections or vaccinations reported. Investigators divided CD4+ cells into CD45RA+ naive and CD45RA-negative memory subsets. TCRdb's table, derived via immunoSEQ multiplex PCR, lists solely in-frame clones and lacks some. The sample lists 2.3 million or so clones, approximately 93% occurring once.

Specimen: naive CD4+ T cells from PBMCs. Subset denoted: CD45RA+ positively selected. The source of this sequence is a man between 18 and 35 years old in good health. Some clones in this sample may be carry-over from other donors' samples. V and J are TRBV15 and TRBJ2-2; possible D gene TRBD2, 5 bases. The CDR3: CATSRDPGTGELFF. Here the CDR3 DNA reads TGTGCCACCAGCAGAGATCCGGGAACCGGGGAGCTGTTTTTT.